These 3 T cell receptor beta chains came from one sample sequenced in a study of blood T cell repertoires in COVID-19. TCRdb's table, derived via immunoSEQ multiplex PCR, lists solely in-frame clones and lacks some. The table shows approximately 100,000 clones, with roughly 80% occurring only once. The sample consisted of peripheral blood. These receptors were obtained from a human donor in a cohort sampled during active or convalescent COVID-19.

This clone was seen only a few times. The CDR3 DNA follows: TGCGCCAGCAGACGCGGACAGAACACTGAAGCTTTCTTT. Residues: CASRRGQNTEAFF. The chain recombines TRBV10-1 with TRBJ1-1; tentative D call: TRBD1 (5 bases). Trimming cost V 6 bases and J 1 base, with 9 bases left between them. There are 13 residues in the CDR3. Germline CDR1 and CDR2: WNHNN and SYGVQD (reference sequence).

This chain connects TRBV19 to TRBJ1-6, with D tentatively TRBD1 (6 bases). The V end was cut by 10 bases, the J end by 4 bases, with 20 bases between. The CDR3 totals 16 residues. The germline gives CDR1 LNHDA, CDR2 SQIVND (reference sequence). The CDR3 nucleotides are TGTGCCACCGAGCCCGGGGGGGCGATGTATAATTCACCCCTCCACTTT. Protein: CATEPGGAMYNSPLHF.

This clone showed up just a few times. This sequence joins TRBV18 and TRBJ2-7, with 7 bases fitting TRBD1. There are 14 residues in the CDR3. Germline V gene lookup returns CDR1 KGHSH and CDR2 LQKENI. Unmatched junction bases numbered 7, after V lost 5 bases and J lost 3 bases. The CDR3 region is CASSSTGSGYEQYF. CDR3 DNA: TGTGCCAGCTCATCGACAGGGTCGGGCTACGAGCAGTACTTC.